Listed below are T cell receptor beta chains from one sample, sequenced in a study of response to subunit inactivated influenza vaccine. One entry per CDR3 protein, called by TCRdb with MiXCR from the RT-PCR reads. The sample has 600,000 to 700,000 distinct CDR3 sequences; about 14% are singletons. The starting material was PBMCs from blood, obtained 14 to 15 days before vaccination. These receptors were collected from a man aged 50-60 years who received an inactivated influenza vaccine. CDR3s include the opening cysteine and the closing phenylalanine or tryptophan. The D gene is left open where the match is weak. Clone size is not always given. Where it is, it says once, few, many or a class for expanded clones.

size: NA
J: TRBJ2-1
D: TRBD1
V: TRBV20-1
CDR3: CSARQGANNEQFF
DNA: TGCAGTGCTAGACAGGGGGCCAACAATGAGCAGTTCTTC

size: NA
J: TRBJ2-1
D: NA
V: TRBV10-3
CDR3: CAISESNGFVGGQFF
DNA: TGTGCCATCAGTGAGTCGAATGGGTTCGTCGGGGGGCAGTTCTTC

size: few
J: TRBJ2-2
D: NA
V: TRBV5-1
CDR3: CASWPGPSPTGELFF
DNA: TGCGCCAGCTGGCCGGGTCCCTCCCCCACCGGGGAGCTGTTTTTT

size: few
J: TRBJ2-7
D: TRBD1
V: TRBV29-1
CDR3: CSVVDRLEARKQYF
DNA: TGCAGCGTTGTGGACAGGTTGGAGGCTCGGAAGCAGTACTTC

size: NA
J: TRBJ2-3
D: NA
V: TRBV28
CDR3: CASSLVAGRLDTQYF
DNA: TGTGCCAGCAGTTTGGTGGCAGGGAGATTAGATACGCAGTATTTT

size: NA
J: TRBJ2-1
D: TRBD1
V: TRBV3-1
CDR3: CASSQSLDRGPYNEQFF
DNA: TGTGCCAGCAGCCAAAGCCTCGACAGGGGCCCCTACAATGAGCAGTTCTTC

size: many
J: TRBJ2-7
D: TRBD1
V: TRBV14
CDR3: CASSQVGTGRYEQYF
DNA: TGTGCCAGCAGCCAAGTCGGGACAGGGCGGTACGAGCAGTACTTC

size: few
J: TRBJ2-1
D: NA
V: TRBV20-1
CDR3: CSARDVAVAYNEQFF
DNA: TGCAGTGCTAGAGATGTGGCAGTAGCCTACAATGAGCAGTTCTTC

size: NA
J: TRBJ2-7
D: NA
V: TRBV2
CDR3: CASKQSYEQYF
DNA: TGTGCCAGCAAACAGAGCTACGAGCAGTACTTC

size: NA
J: TRBJ2-3
D: NA
V: TRBV20-1
CDR3: CSARDRLLQGGGQDTQYF
DNA: TGCAGTGCTAGAGATAGGCTCCTACAGGGCGGGGGTCAGGATACGCAGTATTTT

size: few
J: TRBJ1-1
D: NA
V: TRBV5-1
CDR3: CASTDEVTEAFF
DNA: TGCGCCAGCACGGACGAGGTCACTGAAGCTTTCTTT

size: few
J: TRBJ1-6
D: NA
V: TRBV5-1
CDR3: CASSQNPRAIDNSPLHF
DNA: TGCGCCAGCAGCCAAAACCCAAGGGCCATCGATAATTCACCCCTCCACTTT

size: many
J: TRBJ2-7
D: TRBD1
V: TRBV12-3/TRBV12-4
CDR3: CASSFGQGDEQYF
DNA: TGTGCCAGCAGTTTCGGACAGGGCGACGAGCAGTACTTC

size: few
J: TRBJ2-7
D: NA
V: TRBV20-1
CDR3: CSARDRVLAYEQYF
DNA: TGCAGTGCTAGAGACCGGGTCCTAGCCTACGAGCAGTACTTC

size: NA
J: TRBJ1-5
D: NA
V: TRBV12-3/TRBV12-4
CDR3: CASSRTDGGQPQHF
DNA: TGTGCCAGCAGCCGGACTGACGGGGGTCAGCCCCAGCATTTT

size: few
J: TRBJ2-1
D: TRBD2
V: TRBV11-2
CDR3: CASSLGGRGSGNYNEQFF
DNA: TGTGCCAGCAGCTTAGGAGGTCGAGGTAGCGGGAACTACAATGAGCAGTTCTTC

size: many
J: TRBJ2-5
D: TRBD2
V: TRBV28
CDR3: CASSLLLAGIQETQYF
DNA: TGTGCCAGCAGTTTGTTACTAGCGGGGATACAAGAGACCCAGTACTTC

size: many
J: TRBJ2-3
D: TRBD1
V: TRBV12-3/TRBV12-4
CDR3: CASRQGVTDTQYF
DNA: TGTGCCAGCAGACAGGGGGTCACAGATACGCAGTATTTT

size: many
J: TRBJ2-1
D: TRBD2
V: TRBV7-8
CDR3: CASSPTSGTYNEQFF
DNA: TGTGCCAGCAGCCCTACTAGCGGGACCTACAATGAGCAGTTCTTC

size: few
J: TRBJ2-7
D: TRBD2
V: TRBV7-2
CDR3: CASSLLADYEQYF
DNA: TGTGCCAGCAGCCTCCTAGCGGACTACGAGCAGTACTTC

size: few
J: TRBJ2-3
D: TRBD1
V: TRBV5-1
CDR3: CASSLAQGLYTDTQYF
DNA: TGCGCCAGCAGCTTGGCACAGGGGCTCTACACAGATACGCAGTATTTT

size: once
J: TRBJ2-5
D: NA
V: TRBV9
CDR3: CASSVAPGQETQYF
DNA: TGTGCCAGCAGCGTCGCTCCAGGGCAAGAGACCCAGTACTTC